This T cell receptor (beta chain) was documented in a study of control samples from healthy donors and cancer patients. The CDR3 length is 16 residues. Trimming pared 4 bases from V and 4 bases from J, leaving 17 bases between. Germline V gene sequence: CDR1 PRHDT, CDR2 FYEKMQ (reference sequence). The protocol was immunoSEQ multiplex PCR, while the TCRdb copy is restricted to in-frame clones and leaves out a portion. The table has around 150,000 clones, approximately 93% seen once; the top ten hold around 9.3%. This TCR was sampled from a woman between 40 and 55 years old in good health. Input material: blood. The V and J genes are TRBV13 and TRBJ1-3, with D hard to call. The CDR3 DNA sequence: TGTGCCAGCAGCTCCAATGGGAGGGCAGCCGGAAACACCATATATTTT. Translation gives CASSSNGRAAGNTIYF.